This entry features one TCR beta chain sequence. Its matching antigen is unknown. The sample is drawn from a study of shared clonotypes between healthy human individuals. Overall study results and limits: It was the non-shared clonotypes that had lower generation probabilities than clonotypes shared by all four donors.

The naive CD8 subset, CD45RO-negative cells positively selected for CCR7, excluded terminally differentiated effector memory CD45RA+ cells. This table comes from immunoSEQ multiplex PCR, and its TCRdb copy is limited to in-frame clones, with some not included. The sample shows 800,000 to 950,000 clones, about 97% of them seen only once. Germline CDR1 is MRHNA and CDR2 is SNTAGT. Unmatched junction bases numbered 19, after V lost 0 bases and J lost 1 base. The CDR3 has 22 amino acids. The gene calls are TRBV6-4 and TRBJ2-3, with 10 positions matching TRBD2. The sequencing sample was made of naive CD8+ T cells sorted from blood. The clonotype comes from a man under 40 in good health. CDR3 bases: TGTGCCAGCAGTGACTCGAAAAAAGGACTAGCGGAAAACCCCAATCGCACAGATACGCAGTATTTT. Amino acids: CASSDSKKGLAENPNRTDTQYF.